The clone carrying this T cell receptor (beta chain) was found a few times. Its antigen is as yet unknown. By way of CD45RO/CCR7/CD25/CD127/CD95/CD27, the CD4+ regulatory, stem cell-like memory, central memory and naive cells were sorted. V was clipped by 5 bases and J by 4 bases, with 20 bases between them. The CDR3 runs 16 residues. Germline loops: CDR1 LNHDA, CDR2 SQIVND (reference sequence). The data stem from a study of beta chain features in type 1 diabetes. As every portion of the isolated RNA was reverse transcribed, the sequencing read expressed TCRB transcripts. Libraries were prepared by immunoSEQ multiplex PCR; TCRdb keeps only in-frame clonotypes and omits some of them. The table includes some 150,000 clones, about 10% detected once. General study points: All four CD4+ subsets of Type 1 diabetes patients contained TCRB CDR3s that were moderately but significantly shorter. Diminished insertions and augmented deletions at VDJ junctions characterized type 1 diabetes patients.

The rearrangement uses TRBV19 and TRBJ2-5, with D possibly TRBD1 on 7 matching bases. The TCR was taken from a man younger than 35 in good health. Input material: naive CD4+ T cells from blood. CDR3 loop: CASSRYGQGGPETQYF. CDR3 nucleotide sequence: TGTGCCAGTAGTCGATACGGGCAGGGGGGTCCAGAGACCCAGTACTTC.